Each of the 6 T cell receptor beta chains below was sequenced from the same sample in a study of blood T cell repertoires in COVID-19. The repertoire was sequenced with immunoSEQ multiplex PCR; TCRdb's copy has only in-frame clones and lacks some. The sample lists 200,000 to 300,000 clones; 84% were seen once. Material for sequencing was peripheral blood. The receptors stem from a woman aged 35 to 49 who had recovered from COVID-19.

The CDR3 loop reads CASSFWTGGGTGELFF. CDR3 in DNA: TGTGCCAGCAGTTTTTGGACAGGGGGAGGCACCGGGGAGCTGTTTTTT. The chain links TRBV28 to TRBJ2-2; TRBD1 aligns across 10 bases. Trimming took 3 bases from V and 4 from J; bases not matched to a gene: 5. The CDR3 is 16 residues long. CDR1 is MDHEN, CDR2 SYDVKM, per germline. Together with reference TRBV28 and TRBJ2-2, the CDR3 gives the full variable domain: DVKVTQSSRYLVKRTGEKVFLECVQDMDHENMFWYRQDPGLGLRLIYFSYDVKMKEKGDIPEGYSVSREKKERFSLILESASTNQTSMYLCASSFWTGGGTGELFFGEGSRLTVL.

This chain links TRBV24-1 with TRBJ1-4; D unresolved. Germline V lookup: CDR1 KGHDR, CDR2 SFDVKD. The CDR3 loop spans 15 amino acids. Trimming stripped 2 bases from V and 8 bases from J, with 14 bases between. The CDR3 DNA follows: TGTGCCACCAGTGATTCGCGATACCCCGGGGAAAAACTGTTTTTT. It is translated as CATSDSRYPGEKLFF.

In its sample, this clone was seen once. J is TRBJ1-4 and V is TRBV20-1; possibly TRBD1 for D (6 bases). The germline CDR1 and CDR2 sequences are DFQATT and SNEGSKA (reference sequence). Between the trimmed V and J ends, which lost 3 bases and 3 bases, there was a span of 11 bases. The CDR3 covers 14 residues. CDR3: CSASRGFPNEKLFF. CDR3 nucleotide sequence: TGCAGTGCTAGTAGGGGGTTTCCTAATGAAAAACTGTTTTTT.

Note on this clone: Other DNA sequences in this specimen translate into the identical CDR3. V and J are TRBV19 and TRBJ1-5; D not certain. From germline, CDR1 is LNHDA and CDR2 SQIVND (reference sequence). CDR3 length: 14 amino acids. The germline V and J ends were trimmed by 1 base and 4 bases, with 8 bases remaining between them. This CDR3 is CASSIVGGNQPQHF. The DNA for the CDR3 is TGTGCCAGTAGTATAGTAGGAGGTAATCAGCCCCAGCATTTT.

The chain couples TRBV5-1 to TRBJ2-2; maybe TRBD1 (6 bases). The ends were cut back, 3 bases at V and 7 bases at J, with 13 bases in the middle. In germline, CDR1 is SGHRS, CDR2 YFSETQ. The CDR3 has 14 amino acids. The CDR3, as DNA: TGCGCCAGCAGCTCCGCGACAGGTCACGGGGAGCTGTTTTTT. It yields the protein CASSSATGHGELFF. Full variable domain (rest looked up from reference TRBV5-1 and TRBJ2-2): KAGVTQTPRYLIKTRGQQVTLSCSPISGHRSVSWYQQTPGQGLQFLFEYFSETQRNKGNFPGRFSGRQFSNSRSEMNVSTLELGDSALYLCASSSATGHGELFFGEGSRLTVL.

The V gene is TRBV3-1 (or the pseudogene TRBV3-2), the J gene TRBJ2-7; 10 bases are shared with TRBD2. Germline loops: CDR1 LGHDT, CDR2 YNNKEL (reference sequence). V lost 1 base, J lost 3 bases, and 12 bases stayed unmatched. The CDR3 runs to 18 residues. DNA of the CDR3: TGTGCCAGCAGCCAAGTTCTGCCCGCTAGCGGGGGATTCTACGAGCAGTACTTC. This encodes CASSQVLPASGGFYEQYF.